Below are 7 T cell receptor beta chains sequenced from a single sample in a study of blood T cell repertoires in COVID-19 (dated by TCRdb to 2018 to 2020). Preparation of the library involved the immunoSEQ multiplex PCR assay. As stored in TCRdb, this immuneACCESS dataset retains in-frame rearrangements with V and J assigned. A fraction of the clones does not appear; measured against another copy, unresolved V genes explain less than half of the discrepancy, and the remainder lacks a known reason. The sample table holds around 300,000 clones, of which roughly 90% were seen once. The top ten clonotypes cover 4% of the sample. Sequencing was performed on peripheral blood. These TCRs come from a woman between 45 and 65 years old with active or convalescent COVID-19.

J is TRBJ1-5 and V is TRBV5-4, with D possibly matching TRBD1 (5 bases). With 5 bases removed from V and 7 bases from J, the gap between germline ends came to 19 bases. Per the germline V gene, CDR1 is SGHNT and CDR2 is YYREEE (reference sequence). The CDR3 consists of 15 residues. The CDR3 loop is CASSSGGGGGQPQHF. CDR3 nucleotide sequence: TGTGCCAGCAGTTCGGGTGGGGGGGGAGGACAGCCCCAGCATTTT.

The chain is built from TRBV11-2 and TRBJ2-1; 9 positions match TRBD2. V was clipped by 1 base and J by 7 bases; unmatched bases: 5. The CDR3 is 15 amino acids. Germline CDR1 is SGHAT and CDR2 is FQNNGV. CDR3 in amino acids: CASSLGLAGSNEQFF. For the CDR3, the DNA is TGTGCCAGCAGCTTAGGTCTAGCGGGGTCTAATGAGCAGTTCTTC.

The J gene is TRBJ1-1, the V gene TRBV7-2; TRBD1 aligns across 7 bases. With 5 bases clipped from V and 4 bases from J, the junction kept 7 bases outside the gene matches. The CDR3 contains 14 residues. Germline CDR1 reads SGHTA; CDR2 reads FQGNSA. CDR3 protein: CASSPRQGFTEAFF. CDR3 coding DNA: TGTGCCAGCAGCCCCCGACAGGGTTTCACTGAAGCTTTCTTT.

The chain carries TRBV30 and TRBJ2-2, with D perhaps TRBD2 (5 bases). This CDR3 comprises 13 residues. V was trimmed by 5 bases and J by 8 bases, leaving 15 bases between them. Per germline, CDR1 GTSNPN and CDR2 SVGIG (reference sequence). The CDR3 coding sequence is TGTGCCTGGTCCGGGAACCCTCGTGGGGAGCTGTTTTTT. Translating it yields CAWSGNPRGELFF.

This chain uses TRBV5-1 with TRBJ2-1; the match to TRBD2 covers 10 bases. Trimming at V came to 6 bases and at J to 5 bases, leaving 17 bases not matched to a gene. This CDR3 spans 18 amino acids. CDR1 and CDR2 from the germline V gene are SGHRS and YFSETQ. CDR3 sequence reads: CASTQRGYSGGPHNEQFF. For the CDR3, the DNA is TGCGCCAGCACCCAAAGGGGATATAGCGGGGGGCCGCACAATGAGCAGTTCTTC.

The chain combines TRBV7-2 with TRBJ1-2; D not certain. The CDR3 covers 13 residues. Germline loops: CDR1 SGHTA, CDR2 FQGNSA. V was trimmed by 1 base and J by 5 bases, leaving 8 bases between them. The CDR3 spells CASSLEAGYGYTF. The CDR3, as DNA: TGTGCCAGCAGCTTAGAGGCAGGTTATGGCTACACCTTC.

CDR3 DNA sequence: TGTGCCAGCAGCTACGGACTAGCGGGAGGGCCTTCGACAGATACGCAGTATTTT. Encoded protein: CASSYGLAGGPSTDTQYF. V and J are TRBV11-3 and TRBJ2-3, with 15 positions matching TRBD2. The V segment lost 4 bases and the J segment 3 bases; nucleotides outside the gene matches: 8. CDR1 and CDR2 (germline): SGHNT, YENEEA. The CDR3 is made up of 18 amino acids.